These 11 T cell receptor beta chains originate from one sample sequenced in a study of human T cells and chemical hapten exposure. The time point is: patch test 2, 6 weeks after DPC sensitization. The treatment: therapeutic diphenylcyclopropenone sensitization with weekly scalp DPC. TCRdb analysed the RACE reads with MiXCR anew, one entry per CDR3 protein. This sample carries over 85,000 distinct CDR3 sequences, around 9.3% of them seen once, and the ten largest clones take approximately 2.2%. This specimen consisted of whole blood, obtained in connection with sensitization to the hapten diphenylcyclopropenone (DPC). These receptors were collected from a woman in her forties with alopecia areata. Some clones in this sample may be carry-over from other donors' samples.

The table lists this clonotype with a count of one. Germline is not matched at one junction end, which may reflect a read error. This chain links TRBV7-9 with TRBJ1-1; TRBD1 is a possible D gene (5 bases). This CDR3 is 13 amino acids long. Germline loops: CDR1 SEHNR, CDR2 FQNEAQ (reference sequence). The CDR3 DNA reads TGTGCCAGCAGATATGGTCGGGGCACTGAAACTTTCTTT. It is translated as CASRYGRGTETFF.

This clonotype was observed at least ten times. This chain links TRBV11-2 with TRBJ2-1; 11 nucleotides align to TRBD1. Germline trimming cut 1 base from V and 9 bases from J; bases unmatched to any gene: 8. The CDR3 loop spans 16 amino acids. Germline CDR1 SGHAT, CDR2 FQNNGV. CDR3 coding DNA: TGTGCCAGCAGCTTAGTATGGGGACAGGGGGATCCTGAGCAGTTCTTC. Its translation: CASSLVWGQGDPEQFF. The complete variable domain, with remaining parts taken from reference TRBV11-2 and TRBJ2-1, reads EAGVAQSPRYKIIEKRQSVAFWCNPISGHATLYWYQQILGQGPKLLIQFQNNGVVDDSQLPKDRFSAERLKGVDSTLKIQPAKLEDSAVYLCASSLVWGQGDPEQFFGPGTRLTVL.

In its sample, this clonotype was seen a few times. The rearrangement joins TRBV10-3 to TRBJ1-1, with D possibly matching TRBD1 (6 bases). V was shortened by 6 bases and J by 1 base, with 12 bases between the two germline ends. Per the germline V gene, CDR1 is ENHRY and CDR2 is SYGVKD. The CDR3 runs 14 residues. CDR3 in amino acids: CAIRVGGQNTEAFF. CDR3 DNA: TGTGCCATCAGGGTGGGGGGACAGAACACTGAAGCTTTCTTT.

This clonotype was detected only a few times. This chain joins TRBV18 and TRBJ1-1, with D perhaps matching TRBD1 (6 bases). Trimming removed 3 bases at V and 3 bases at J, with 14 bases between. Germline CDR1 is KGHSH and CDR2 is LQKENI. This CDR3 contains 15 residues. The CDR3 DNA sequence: TGTGCCAGCTCACCCTTACAGGGCTTTGACACTGAAGCTTTCTTT. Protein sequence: CASSPLQGFDTEAFF.

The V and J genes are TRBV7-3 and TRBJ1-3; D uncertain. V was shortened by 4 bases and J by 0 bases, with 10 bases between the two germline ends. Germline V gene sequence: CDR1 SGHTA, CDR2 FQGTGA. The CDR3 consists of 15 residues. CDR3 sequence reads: CASSSGPGSGNTIYF. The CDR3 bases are TGTGCCAGCAGCTCCGGACCGGGCTCTGGAAACACCATATATTTT.

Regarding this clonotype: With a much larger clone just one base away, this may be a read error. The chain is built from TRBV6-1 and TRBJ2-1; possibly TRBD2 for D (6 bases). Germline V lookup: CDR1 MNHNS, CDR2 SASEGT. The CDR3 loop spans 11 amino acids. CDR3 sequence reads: CVSSELGGQFF. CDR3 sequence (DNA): TGTGTCAGCAGTGAACTCGGGGGACAGTTCTTC.

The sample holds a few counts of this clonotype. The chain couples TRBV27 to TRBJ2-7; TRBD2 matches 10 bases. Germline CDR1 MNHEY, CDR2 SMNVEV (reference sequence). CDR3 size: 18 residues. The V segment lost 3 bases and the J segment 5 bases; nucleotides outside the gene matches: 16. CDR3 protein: CASSFGPTRRTSGNEQYF. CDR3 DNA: TGTGCCAGCAGTTTCGGCCCGACCAGGCGGACTAGCGGAAACGAGCAGTACTTC.

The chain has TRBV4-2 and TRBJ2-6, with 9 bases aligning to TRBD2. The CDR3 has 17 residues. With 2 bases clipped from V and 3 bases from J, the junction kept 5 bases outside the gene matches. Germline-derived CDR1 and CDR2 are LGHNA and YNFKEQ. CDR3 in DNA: TGTGCCAGCAGCCAATCTAGCGGGGAAGGTGGGGCCAACGTCCTGACTTTC. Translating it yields CASSQSSGEGGANVLTF.

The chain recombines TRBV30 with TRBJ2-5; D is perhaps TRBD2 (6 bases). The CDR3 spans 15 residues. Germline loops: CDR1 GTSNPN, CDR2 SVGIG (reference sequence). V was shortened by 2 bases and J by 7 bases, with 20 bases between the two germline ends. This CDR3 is CAWSPTGTGEWTQYF. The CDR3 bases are TGTGCCTGGAGTCCCACCGGGACGGGGGAATGGACCCAGTACTTC.

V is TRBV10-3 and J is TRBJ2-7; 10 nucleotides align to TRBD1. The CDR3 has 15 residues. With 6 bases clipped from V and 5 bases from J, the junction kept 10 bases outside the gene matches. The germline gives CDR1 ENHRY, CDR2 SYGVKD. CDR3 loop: CAIRDRDRGRDEQYF. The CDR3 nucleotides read TGTGCCATCAGGGACCGGGACAGGGGAAGAGACGAGCAGTACTTC.

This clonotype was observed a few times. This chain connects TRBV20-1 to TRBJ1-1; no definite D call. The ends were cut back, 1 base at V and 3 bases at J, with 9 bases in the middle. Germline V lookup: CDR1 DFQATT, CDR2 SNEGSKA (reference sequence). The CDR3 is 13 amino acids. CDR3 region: CSARGASHTEAFF. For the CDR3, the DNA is TGCAGTGCTAGAGGAGCTTCCCACACTGAAGCTTTCTTT.